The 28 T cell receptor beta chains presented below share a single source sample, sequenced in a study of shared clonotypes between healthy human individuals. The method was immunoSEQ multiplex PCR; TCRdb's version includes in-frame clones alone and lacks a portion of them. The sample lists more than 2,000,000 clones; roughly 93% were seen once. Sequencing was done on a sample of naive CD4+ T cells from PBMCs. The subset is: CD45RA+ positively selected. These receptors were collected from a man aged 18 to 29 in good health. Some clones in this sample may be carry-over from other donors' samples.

DNA of the CDR3: TGTGCCAGCAGCTCGACAGGGGAGTCAGGAGGCTACACCTTC. Its protein is CASSSTGESGGYTF. The V call is TRBV7-9, the J call TRBJ1-2; 8 nucleotides agree with TRBD1. V shed 4 bases and J 8 bases; nucleotides not matched to a gene: 9. CDR1 is SEHNR, CDR2 FQNEAQ, per germline (reference sequence). The CDR3 has 14 residues.

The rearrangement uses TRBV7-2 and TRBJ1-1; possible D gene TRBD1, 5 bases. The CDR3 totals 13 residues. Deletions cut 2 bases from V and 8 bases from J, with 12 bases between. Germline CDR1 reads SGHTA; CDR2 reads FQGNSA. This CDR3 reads CASSLPGWAEAFF. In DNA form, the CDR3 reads TGTGCCAGCAGCTTACCAGGGTGGGCGGAAGCTTTCTTT.

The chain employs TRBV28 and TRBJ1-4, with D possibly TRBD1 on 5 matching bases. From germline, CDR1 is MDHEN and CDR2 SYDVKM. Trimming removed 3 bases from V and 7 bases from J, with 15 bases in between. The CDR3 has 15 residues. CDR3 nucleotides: TGTGCCAGCAGTTTTTTGGGACTTCAGGGTGAAAAACTGTTTTTT. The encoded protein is CASSFLGLQGEKLFF.

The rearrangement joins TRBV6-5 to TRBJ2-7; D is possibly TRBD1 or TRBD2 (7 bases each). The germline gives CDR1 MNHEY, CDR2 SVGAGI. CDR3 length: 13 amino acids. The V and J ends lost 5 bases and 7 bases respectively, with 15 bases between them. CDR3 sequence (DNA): TGTGCCAGCAGTAGCGCAGGGGGGGGTGAGCAGTACTTC. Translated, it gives CASSSAGGGEQYF.

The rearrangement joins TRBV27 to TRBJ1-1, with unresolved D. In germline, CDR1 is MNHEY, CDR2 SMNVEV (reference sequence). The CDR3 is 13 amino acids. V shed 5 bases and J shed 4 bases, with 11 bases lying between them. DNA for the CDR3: TGTGCCAGCAGTCCAATCTATCCCACTGAAGCTTTCTTT. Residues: CASSPIYPTEAFF.

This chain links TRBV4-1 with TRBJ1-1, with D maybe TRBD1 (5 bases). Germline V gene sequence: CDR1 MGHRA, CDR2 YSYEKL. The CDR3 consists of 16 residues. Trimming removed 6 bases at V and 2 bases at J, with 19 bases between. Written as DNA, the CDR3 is TGCGCCAGCAGGAACATACTGAGGGGCAGAAACACTGAAGCTTTCTTT. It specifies CASRNILRGRNTEAFF.

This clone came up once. The CDR3 is CASSVTGLLETEAFF. The CDR3 DNA reads as TGCGCCAGCAGCGTAACGGGCCTCCTGGAGACTGAAGCTTTCTTT. V usage is TRBV5-1 and J usage is TRBJ1-1; no definite D call. CDR1 is SGHRS and CDR2 is YFSETQ in the germline V gene. V lost 4 bases to trimming and J lost 5 bases, with 18 bases between them. The length of the CDR3 is 15 residues.

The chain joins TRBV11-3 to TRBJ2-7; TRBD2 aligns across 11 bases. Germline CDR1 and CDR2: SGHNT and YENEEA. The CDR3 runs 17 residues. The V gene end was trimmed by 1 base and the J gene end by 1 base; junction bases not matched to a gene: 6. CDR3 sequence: CASSLGTGLAGSYEQYF. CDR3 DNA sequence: TGTGCCAGCAGCTTAGGTACCGGACTAGCGGGTTCCTACGAGCAGTACTTC.

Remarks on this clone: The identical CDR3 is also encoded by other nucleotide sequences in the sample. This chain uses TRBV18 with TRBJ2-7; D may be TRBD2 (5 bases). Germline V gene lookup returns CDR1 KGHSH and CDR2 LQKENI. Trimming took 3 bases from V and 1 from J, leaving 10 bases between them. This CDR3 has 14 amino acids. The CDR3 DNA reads TGTGCCAGCTCACCCCCGAGCGGTTCCTACGAGCAGTACTTC. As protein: CASSPPSGSYEQYF.

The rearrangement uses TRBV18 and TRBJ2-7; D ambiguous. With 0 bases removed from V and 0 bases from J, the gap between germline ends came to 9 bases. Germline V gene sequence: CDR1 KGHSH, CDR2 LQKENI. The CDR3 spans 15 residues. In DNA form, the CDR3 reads TGTGCCAGCTCACCACCAGGGAAGAGCTCCTACGAGCAGTACTTC. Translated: CASSPPGKSSYEQYF.

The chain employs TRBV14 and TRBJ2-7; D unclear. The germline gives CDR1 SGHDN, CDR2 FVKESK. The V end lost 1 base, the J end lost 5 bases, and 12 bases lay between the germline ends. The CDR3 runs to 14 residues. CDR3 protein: CASSQGRRVDEQYF. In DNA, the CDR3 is TGTGCCAGCAGCCAAGGGAGACGGGTTGACGAGCAGTACTTC.

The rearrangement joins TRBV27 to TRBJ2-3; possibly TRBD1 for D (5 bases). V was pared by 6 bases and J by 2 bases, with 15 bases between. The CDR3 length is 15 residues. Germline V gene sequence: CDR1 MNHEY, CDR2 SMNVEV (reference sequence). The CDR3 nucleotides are TGTGCCAGCAGGCGAGATCGACAGCCCACAGATACGCAGTATTTT. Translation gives CASRRDRQPTDTQYF.

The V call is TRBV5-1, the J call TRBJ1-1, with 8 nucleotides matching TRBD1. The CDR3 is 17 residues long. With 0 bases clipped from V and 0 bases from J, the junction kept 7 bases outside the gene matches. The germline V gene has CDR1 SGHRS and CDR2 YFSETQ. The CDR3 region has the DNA TGCGCCAGCAGCTTGGTCTTCAGGGGGCTGATGAACACTGAAGCTTTCTTT. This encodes CASSLVFRGLMNTEAFF.

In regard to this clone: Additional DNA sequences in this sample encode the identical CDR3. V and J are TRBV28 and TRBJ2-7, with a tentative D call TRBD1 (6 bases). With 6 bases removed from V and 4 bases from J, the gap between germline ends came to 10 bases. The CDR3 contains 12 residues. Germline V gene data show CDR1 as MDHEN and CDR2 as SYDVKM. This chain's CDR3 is CASRQGRYEQYF. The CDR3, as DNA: TGTGCCAGCAGACAGGGTAGATACGAGCAGTACTTC. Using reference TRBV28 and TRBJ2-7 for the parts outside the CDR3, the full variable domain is DVKVTQSSRYLVKRTGEKVFLECVQDMDHENMFWYRQDPGLGLRLIYFSYDVKMKEKGDIPEGYSVSREKKERFSLILESASTNQTSMYLCASRQGRYEQYFGPGTRLTVT.

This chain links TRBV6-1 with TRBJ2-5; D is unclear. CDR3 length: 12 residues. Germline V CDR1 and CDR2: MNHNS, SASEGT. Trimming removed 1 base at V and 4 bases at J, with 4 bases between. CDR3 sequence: CASSEVRETQYF. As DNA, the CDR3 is TGTGCCAGCAGTGAAGTAAGAGAGACCCAGTACTTC.

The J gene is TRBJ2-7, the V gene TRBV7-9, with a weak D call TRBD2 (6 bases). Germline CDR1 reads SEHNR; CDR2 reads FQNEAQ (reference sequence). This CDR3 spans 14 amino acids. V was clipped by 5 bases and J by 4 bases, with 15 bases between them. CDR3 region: CASSPLGGGYEQYF. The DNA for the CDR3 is TGTGCCAGCAGCCCCCTGGGGGGTGGGTACGAGCAGTACTTC.

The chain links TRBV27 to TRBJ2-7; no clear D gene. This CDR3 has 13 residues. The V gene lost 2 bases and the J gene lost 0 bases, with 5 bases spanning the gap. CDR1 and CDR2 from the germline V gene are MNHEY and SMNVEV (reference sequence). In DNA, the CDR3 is TGTGCCAGCAGTTTAATAGCCTCCTACGAGCAGTACTTC. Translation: CASSLIASYEQYF.

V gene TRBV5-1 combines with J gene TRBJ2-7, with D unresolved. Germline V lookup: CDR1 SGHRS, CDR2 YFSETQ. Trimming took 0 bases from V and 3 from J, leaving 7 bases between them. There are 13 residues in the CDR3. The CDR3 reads CASSLDANYEQYF. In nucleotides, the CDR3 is TGCGCCAGCAGCTTGGATGCCAACTACGAGCAGTACTTC.

CDR3 loop: CASRTLAGIVDTQYF. CDR3 nucleotides: TGCGCCAGCAGGACCCTAGCGGGAATCGTAGATACGCAGTATTTT. The chain links TRBV5-1 to TRBJ2-3; 9 nucleotides align to TRBD2. Germline V gene lookup returns CDR1 SGHRS and CDR2 YFSETQ. Trimming cost V 5 bases and J 5 bases; bases outside gene matches: 9. The CDR3 sequence is 15 residues long. Filled out from reference TRBV5-1 and TRBJ2-3, the complete variable domain reads KAGVTQTPRYLIKTRGQQVTLSCSPISGHRSVSWYQQTPGQGLQFLFEYFSETQRNKGNFPGRFSGRQFSNSRSEMNVSTLELGDSALYLCASRTLAGIVDTQYFGPGTRLTVL.

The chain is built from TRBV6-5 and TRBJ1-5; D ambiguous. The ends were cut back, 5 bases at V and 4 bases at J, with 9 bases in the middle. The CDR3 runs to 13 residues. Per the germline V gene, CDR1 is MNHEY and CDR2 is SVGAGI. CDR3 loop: CASSVTINQPQHF. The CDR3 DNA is TGTGCCAGCAGTGTCACGATTAATCAGCCCCAGCATTTT.

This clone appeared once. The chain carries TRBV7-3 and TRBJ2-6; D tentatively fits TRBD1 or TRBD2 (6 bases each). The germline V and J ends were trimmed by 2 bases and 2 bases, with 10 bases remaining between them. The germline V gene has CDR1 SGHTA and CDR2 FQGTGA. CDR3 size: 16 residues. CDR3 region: CASSLFRGPGANVLTF. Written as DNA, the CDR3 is TGTGCCAGCAGCTTATTTCGGGGGCCTGGGGCCAACGTCCTGACTTTC.

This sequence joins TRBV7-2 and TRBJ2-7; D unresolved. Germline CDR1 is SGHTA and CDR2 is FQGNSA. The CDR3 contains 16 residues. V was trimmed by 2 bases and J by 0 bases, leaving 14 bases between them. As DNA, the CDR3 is TGTGCCAGCAGCTTATTTCCGGGCCCCAGCTCCTACGAGCAGTACTTC. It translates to CASSLFPGPSSYEQYF.

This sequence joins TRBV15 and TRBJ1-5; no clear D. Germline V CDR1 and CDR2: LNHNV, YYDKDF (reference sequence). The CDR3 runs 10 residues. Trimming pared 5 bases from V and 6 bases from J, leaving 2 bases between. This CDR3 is CATSRQPQHF. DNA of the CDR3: TGTGCCACCAGCCGTCAGCCCCAGCATTTT.

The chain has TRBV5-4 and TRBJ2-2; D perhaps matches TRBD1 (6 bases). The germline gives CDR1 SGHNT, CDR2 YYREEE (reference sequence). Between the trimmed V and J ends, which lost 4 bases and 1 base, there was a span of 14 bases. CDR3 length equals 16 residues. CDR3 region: CASSIRTAGNTGELFF. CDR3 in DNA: TGTGCCAGCAGCATCAGGACAGCTGGGAACACCGGGGAGCTGTTTTTT.

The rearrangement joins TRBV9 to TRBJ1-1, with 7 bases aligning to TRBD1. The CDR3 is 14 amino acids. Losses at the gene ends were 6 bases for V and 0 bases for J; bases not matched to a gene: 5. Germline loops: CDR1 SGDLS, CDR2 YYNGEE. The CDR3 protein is CASTVGQMNTEAFF. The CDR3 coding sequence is TGTGCCAGCACCGTGGGACAGATGAACACTGAAGCTTTCTTT.

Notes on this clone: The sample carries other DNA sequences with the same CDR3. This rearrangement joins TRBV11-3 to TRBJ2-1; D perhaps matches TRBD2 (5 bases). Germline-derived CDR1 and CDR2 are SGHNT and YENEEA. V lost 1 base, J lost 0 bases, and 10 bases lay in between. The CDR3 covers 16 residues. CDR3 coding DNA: TGTGCCAGCAGCTTAGGTCGGGAAAGCTCCTACAATGAGCAGTTCTTC. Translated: CASSLGRESSYNEQFF.

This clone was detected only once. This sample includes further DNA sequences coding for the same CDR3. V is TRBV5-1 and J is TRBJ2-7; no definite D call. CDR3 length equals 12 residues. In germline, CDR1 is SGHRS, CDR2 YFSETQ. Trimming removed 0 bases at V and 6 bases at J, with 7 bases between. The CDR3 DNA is TGCGCCAGCAGCTTGGGAGGACCCGAGCAGTACTTC. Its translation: CASSLGGPEQYF.

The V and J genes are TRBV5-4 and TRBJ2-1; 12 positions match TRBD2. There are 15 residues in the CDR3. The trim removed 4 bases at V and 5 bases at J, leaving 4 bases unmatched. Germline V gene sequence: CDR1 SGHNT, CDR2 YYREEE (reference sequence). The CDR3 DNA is TGTGCCAGCAGCCCTAGCGGGAGGGCCAACAATGAGCAGTTCTTC. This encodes CASSPSGRANNEQFF.